This TCR beta chain was captured by sequencing in a study of T cell responses to AZD1222 COVID-19 vaccine. TCRdb's copy holds only in-frame clones and misses some; the assay was immunoSEQ multiplex PCR. The table lists about 100,000 clones, about 86% of them singletons. This specimen was peripheral blood, taken on day 0 of AZD1222 vaccination. The TCR comes from an adult in good health.

The CDR3, as DNA: TGTGCCAGTAGTATGGCCCGCTATGGCTACACCTTC. Protein: CASSMARYGYTF. The chain is built from TRBV19 and TRBJ1-2; no firm D call. The V end was cut by 3 bases, the J end by 4 bases, with 6 bases between. The germline V gene encodes CDR1 LNHDA and CDR2 SQIVND (reference sequence). The CDR3 covers 12 residues.